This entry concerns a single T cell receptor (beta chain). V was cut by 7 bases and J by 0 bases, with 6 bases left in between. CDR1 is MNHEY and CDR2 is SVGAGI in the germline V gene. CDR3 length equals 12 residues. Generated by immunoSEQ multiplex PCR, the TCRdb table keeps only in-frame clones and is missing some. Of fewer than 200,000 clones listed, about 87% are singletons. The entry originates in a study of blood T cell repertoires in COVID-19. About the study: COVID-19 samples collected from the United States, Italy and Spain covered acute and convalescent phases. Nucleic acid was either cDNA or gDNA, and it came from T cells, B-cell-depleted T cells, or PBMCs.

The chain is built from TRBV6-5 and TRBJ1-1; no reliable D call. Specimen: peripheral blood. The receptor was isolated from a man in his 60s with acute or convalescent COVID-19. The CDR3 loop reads CASTLLNTEAFF. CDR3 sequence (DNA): TGTGCCAGCACCTTGTTGAACACTGAAGCTTTCTTT.